The 18 T cell receptor beta chains below all came from one sample that was sequenced in a study of monozygotic twins with inflammatory bowel disease (dated by TCRdb to the late 2010s). Libraries came from 5' RACE. Sequencer: Illumina HiSeq 2500. After the reads were reprocessed by TCRdb, one entry was made per CDR3 protein sequence, with no DNA. The sample table records a few hundred thousand distinct CDR3 sequences. The leading ten clones occupy less than 2% of the sample. Sequencing was carried out using blood. These receptors were collected from a human donor with ulcerative colitis or Crohn's disease, or a healthy co-twin of an affected twin (not recorded which).

V usage is TRBV7-9 and J usage is TRBJ1-4. Germline values: CDR1 SEHNR, CDR2 FQNEAQ (reference sequence). The CDR3 totals 13 residues. CDR3 sequence: CASSSREEEKLFF. Full variable domain (remainder filled in from reference TRBV7-9 and TRBJ1-4): DTGVSQNPRHKITKRGQNVTFRCDPISEHNRLYWYRQTLGQGPEFLTYFQNEAQLEKSRLLSDRFSAERPKGSFSTLEIQRTEQGDSAMYLCASSSREEEKLFFGSGTQLSVL.

This chain connects TRBV20-1 to TRBJ2-7; TCRdb names TRBD1, which stays unverified in the absence of DNA. The CDR3 extends over 13 amino acids. The germline CDR1 and CDR2 sequences are DFQATT and SNEGSKA (reference sequence). The CDR3 region is CSATRGRGYEQYF.

The chain employs TRBV7-2 and TRBJ2-7; there is no DNA to check the TCRdb D call of TRBD1. The CDR3 covers 14 residues. Per the germline V gene, CDR1 is SGHTA and CDR2 is FQGNSA. The CDR3 protein is CASSFRDGPYEQYF.

The chain joins TRBV7-9 to TRBJ1-1. The CDR3 loop spans 15 amino acids. Germline CDR1 and CDR2: SEHNR and FQNEAQ (reference sequence). CDR3 in amino acids: CASSYITSMNTEAFF.

The J gene is TRBJ2-3, the V gene TRBV4-1; TCRdb designates TRBD2, a call that cannot be tested without DNA. The CDR3 runs to 18 residues. Germline V gene lookup returns CDR1 MGHRA and CDR2 YSYEKL. The CDR3 here is CASSQDPGPLRSWDTQYF.

The chain joins TRBV29-1 to TRBJ2-5; TCRdb's assignment of TRBD1 cannot be checked, as there is no DNA. This CDR3 is built from 15 residues. The germline CDR1 and CDR2 sequences are SQVTM and ANQGSEA. Here the CDR3 reads CSASGVGRYLETQYF.

The chain is built from TRBV5-1 and TRBJ2-3; as DNA is missing, the TRBD1 call by TCRdb cannot be tested. The germline CDR1 and CDR2 sequences are SGHRS and YFSETQ. This CDR3 has 14 amino acids. Here the CDR3 reads CASSRASGTDTQYF.

The V and J genes are TRBV25-1 and TRBJ1-5; there is no DNA to check the TCRdb D call of TRBD1. Germline CDR1 MGHDK, CDR2 SYGVNS. The CDR3 runs to 14 residues. Here the CDR3 reads CASSESGGNQSQHF.

This chain connects TRBV11-2 to TRBJ1-2. CDR1 is SGHAT and CDR2 is FQNNGV in the germline V gene. The length of the CDR3 is 14 residues. CDR3 amino acids: CASSLDLVGYGYTF.

This chain connects TRBV5-1 to TRBJ1-4; TCRdb names TRBD1, which stays unverified in the absence of DNA. Germline assignment: CDR1 SGHRS and CDR2 YFSETQ. This CDR3 has 16 residues. CDR3: CASSDRPGEPNEKLFF.

This rearrangement joins TRBV18 to TRBJ1-1; the TCRdb D gene call, TRBD1, has no DNA to confirm it. Germline CDR1 is KGHSH and CDR2 is LQKENI. This CDR3 is 12 amino acids long. The CDR3 spells CASSPQLTDSYF.

This chain links TRBV20-1 with TRBJ2-3. The germline CDR1 and CDR2 sequences are DFQATT and SNEGSKA (reference sequence). CDR3 size: 12 residues. The CDR3 spells CSAADSTDTQYF.

The gene calls are TRBV12-3 or TRBV12-4 and TRBJ1-2; absent DNA, TCRdb's TRBD1 call cannot be checked. The CDR3 covers 14 residues. The CDR3 spells CASSRDRGQYGYTF.

The CDR3 reads CASAGFYNEQFF. The chain is built from TRBV12-3 or TRBV12-4 and TRBJ2-1; the TCRdb call, TRBD1, lacks DNA for checking. This CDR3 is built from 12 residues.

This chain links TRBV18 with TRBJ1-1; lacking DNA, the TRBD1 call made by TCRdb goes unchecked. CDR3 length: 15 amino acids. Germline-derived CDR1 and CDR2 are KGHSH and LQKENI. Here the CDR3 reads CASSPPGRGRTEAFF.

The rearrangement links TRBV6-5 to TRBJ2-5; TCRdb proposes TRBD2, but this gene call is untestable without DNA. This CDR3 is built from 14 residues. Germline V gene lookup returns CDR1 MNHEY and CDR2 SVGAGI. The CDR3 is CASSYARESLSQYF.

The V call is TRBV20-1, the J call TRBJ2-1; TCRdb selects TRBD2, and the lack of DNA leaves this call unchecked. The CDR3 length is 15 residues. CDR1 is DFQATT, CDR2 SNEGSKA, per germline (reference sequence). The chain's CDR3 is CSGGGGAFTYNEQFF.

The chain couples TRBV6-1 to TRBJ1-6. CDR1 is MNHNS, CDR2 SASEGT, per germline. The CDR3 sequence is 15 residues long. The CDR3 here is CASSELAAGNSPLHF.